The TCR beta chain under discussion was sequenced for a study of T cell repertoires in cytomegalovirus infection. Study-wide background: Public TCR beta signature analysis indicated the presence of both CMV infection and matching HLA type.

TCRdb re-derived calls from the reads in MiXCR, one entry per CDR3 protein. The sample holds some 350,000 distinct CDR3 sequences; 25% to 30% are singletons and the top ten take around 20%. The CDR3 runs to 13 residues. Trimming left V 5 bases short and J 7 bases short, with 14 bases between. Germline V CDR1 and CDR2: SGHTA, FQGNSA. Ten or more counts support this clonotype. Its antigen is unidentified. The genes are TRBV7-2 and TRBJ1-1; D might be TRBD1 (5 bases). The clonotype was recovered from a human donor in good health (CMV status not recorded). Some clones in this sample may be carry-over from other donors' samples. This specimen consisted of cultured PBMCs, obtained from culture after CMV antigen stimulation. The CDR3 sequence: CASSPRASGEAFF. CDR3 bases: TGTGCCAGCAGCCCCAGGGCCTCGGGTGAAGCTTTCTTT.